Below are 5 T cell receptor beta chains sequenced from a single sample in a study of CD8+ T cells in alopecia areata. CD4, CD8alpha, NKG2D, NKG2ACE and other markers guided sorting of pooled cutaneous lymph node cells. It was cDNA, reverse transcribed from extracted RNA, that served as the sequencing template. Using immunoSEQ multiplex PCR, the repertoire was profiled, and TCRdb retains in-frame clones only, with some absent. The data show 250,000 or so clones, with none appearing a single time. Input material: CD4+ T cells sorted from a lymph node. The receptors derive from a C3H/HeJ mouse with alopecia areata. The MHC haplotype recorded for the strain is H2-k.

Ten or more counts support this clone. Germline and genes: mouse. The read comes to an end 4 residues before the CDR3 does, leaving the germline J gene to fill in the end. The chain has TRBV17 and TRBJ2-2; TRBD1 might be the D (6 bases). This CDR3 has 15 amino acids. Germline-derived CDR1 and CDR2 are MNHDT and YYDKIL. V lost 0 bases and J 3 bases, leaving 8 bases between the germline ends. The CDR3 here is CASSREHRDTGQLYF. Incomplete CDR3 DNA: TGTGCTAGCAGTAGAGAGCACAGGGACACCGGG.

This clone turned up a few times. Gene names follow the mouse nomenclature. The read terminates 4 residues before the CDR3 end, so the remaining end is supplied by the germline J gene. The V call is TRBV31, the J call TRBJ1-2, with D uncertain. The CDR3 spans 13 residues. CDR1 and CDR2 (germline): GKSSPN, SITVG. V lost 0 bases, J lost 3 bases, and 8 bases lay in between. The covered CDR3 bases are TGTGCCTGGAGTCTGAGGGTGGACTCC. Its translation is CAWSLRVDS. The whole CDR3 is CAWSLRVDSDYTF. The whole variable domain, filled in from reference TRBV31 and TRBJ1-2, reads AQTIHQWPVAEIKAVGSPLSLGCTIKGKSSPNLYWYWQATGGTLQQLFYSITVGQVESVVQLNLSASRPKDDQFILSTEKLLLSHSGFYLCAWSLRVDSDYTFGSGTRLLVI.

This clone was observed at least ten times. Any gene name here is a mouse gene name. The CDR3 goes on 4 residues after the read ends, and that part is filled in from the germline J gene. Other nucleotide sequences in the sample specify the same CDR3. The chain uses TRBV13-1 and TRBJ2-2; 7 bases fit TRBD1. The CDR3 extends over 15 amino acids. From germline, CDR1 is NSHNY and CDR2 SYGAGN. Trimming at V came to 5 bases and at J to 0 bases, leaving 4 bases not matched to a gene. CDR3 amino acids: CASRRQGANTGQLYF. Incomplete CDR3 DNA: TGTGCCAGCAGACGACAGGGCGCAAACACCGGG.

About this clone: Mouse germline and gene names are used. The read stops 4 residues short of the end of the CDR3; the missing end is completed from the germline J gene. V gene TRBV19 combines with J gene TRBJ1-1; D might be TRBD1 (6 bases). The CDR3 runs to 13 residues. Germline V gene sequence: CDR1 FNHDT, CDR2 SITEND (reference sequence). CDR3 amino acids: CASSIKKGAEVFF. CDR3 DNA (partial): TGTGCCAGCAGTATAAAGAAGGGGGCA.

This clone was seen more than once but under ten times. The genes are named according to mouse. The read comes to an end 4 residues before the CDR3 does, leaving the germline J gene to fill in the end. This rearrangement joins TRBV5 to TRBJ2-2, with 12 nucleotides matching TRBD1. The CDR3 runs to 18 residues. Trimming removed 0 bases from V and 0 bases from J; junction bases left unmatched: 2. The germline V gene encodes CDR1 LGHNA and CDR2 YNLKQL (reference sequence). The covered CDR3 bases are TGTGCCAGCAGCCAAGAGGGGACAGGGGGCGCAAACACCGGG. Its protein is CASSQEGTGGANTG. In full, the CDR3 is CASSQEGTGGANTGQLYF.